Listed below are T cell receptor beta chains from one sample, sequenced in a study of blood T cell repertoires in COVID-19. The repertoire was sequenced with immunoSEQ multiplex PCR; TCRdb's copy has only in-frame clones and lacks some. The table has approximately 66,000 clones, roughly 86% seen once. The sequenced sample was peripheral blood. These receptors originate from a man aged 50 to 59 with active COVID-19. CDR3s include the opening cysteine and the closing phenylalanine or tryptophan. D genes are given only for firm matches. For some rows the clone size is stated as once, few or many, or as a class when expanded; others skip it.

D: TRBD2
V: TRBV5-4
J: TRBJ2-5
size: .
CDR3: CASSVTSGSHATQYF
DNA: TGTGCCAGCAGCGTCACTAGCGGGAGTCACGCGACCCAGTACTTC

D: .
V: TRBV12-3/TRBV12-4
J: TRBJ1-6
size: .
CDR3: CASSPRGGSPLHF
DNA: TGTGCCAGCAGTCCCAGGGGAGGGTCACCCCTCCACTTT

D: .
V: TRBV7-8
J: TRBJ1-4
size: few
CDR3: CASSLGGQGRSEKLFF
DNA: TGTGCCAGCAGCTTAGGGGGGCAGGGGCGGAGTGAAAAACTGTTTTTT

D: TRBD2
V: TRBV14
J: TRBJ2-1
size: once
CDR3: CASSQGLAAYNEQFF
DNA: TGTGCCAGCAGCCAGGGACTAGCGGCCTACAATGAGCAGTTCTTC

D: .
V: TRBV6-5
J: TRBJ2-1
size: .
CDR3: CASSYELVWWNEQFF
DNA: TGTGCCAGCAGTTACGAACTAGTCTGGTGGAATGAGCAGTTCTTC

D: .
V: TRBV4-2
J: TRBJ2-1
size: once
CDR3: CASSHGGVEQFF
DNA: TGTGCCAGCAGCCACGGAGGGGTTGAGCAGTTCTTC

D: .
V: TRBV13
J: TRBJ2-7
size: .
CDR3: CASSPTRASNEQYF
DNA: TGTGCCAGCAGCCCGACTAGGGCCTCCAACGAGCAGTACTTC

D: TRBD2
V: TRBV19
J: TRBJ2-1
size: .
CDR3: CASQPLVGTSGYNEQFF
DNA: TGTGCCAGTCAACCTCTAGTAGGGACTAGCGGATACAATGAGCAGTTCTTC

D: TRBD1
V: TRBV27
J: TRBJ1-1
size: .
CDR3: CASRYRQGASTEAFF
DNA: TGTGCCAGCAGATACCGACAGGGGGCGAGCACTGAAGCTTTCTTT

D: .
V: TRBV3-1/TRBV3-2
J: TRBJ2-7
size: .
CDR3: CASSHGSNEQYF
DNA: TGTGCCAGCAGCCACGGGTCGAACGAGCAGTACTTC

D: TRBD2
V: TRBV7-9
J: TRBJ2-3
size: .
CDR3: CASSTGLAGFDTQYF
DNA: TGTGCCAGCAGCACCGGACTAGCCGGTTTTGATACGCAGTATTTT

D: TRBD1
V: TRBV11-3
J: TRBJ1-4
size: .
CDR3: CASSPGTGVEKLFF
DNA: TGTGCCAGCAGCCCCGGGACAGGGGTAGAAAAACTGTTTTTT

D: .
V: TRBV10-3
J: TRBJ1-3
size: .
CDR3: CAIQGSGNTIYF
DNA: TGTGCCATCCAGGGATCTGGAAACACCATATATTTT

D: TRBD1
V: TRBV7-2
J: TRBJ2-1
size: .
CDR3: CASSAGQGWNEQFF
DNA: TGTGCCAGCAGCGCAGGACAGGGGTGGAATGAGCAGTTCTTC

D: TRBD1
V: TRBV3-1/TRBV3-2
J: TRBJ1-2
size: .
CDR3: CASSPGQDAYGYTF
DNA: TGTGCCAGCAGCCCTGGACAGGACGCCTATGGCTACACCTTC

D: TRBD1
V: TRBV9
J: TRBJ2-3
size: .
CDR3: CASSATTGQPSTDTQYF
DNA: TGTGCCAGCAGCGCCACCACGGGACAGCCTAGCACAGATACGCAGTATTTT

D: .
V: TRBV28
J: TRBJ1-5
size: .
CDR3: CASRGTSQAQHF
DNA: TGTGCCAGCAGGGGGACATCCCAGGCCCAGCATTTT

D: .
V: TRBV11-3
J: TRBJ2-5
size: .
CDR3: CASSSLLATQETQYF
DNA: TGTGCCAGCAGCTCGCTACTAGCCACCCAAGAGACCCAGTACTTC

D: TRBD1
V: TRBV9
J: TRBJ1-1
size: .
CDR3: CASSAYRGKDTEAFF
DNA: TGTGCCAGCAGCGCTTACAGGGGGAAGGACACTGAAGCTTTCTTT

D: .
V: TRBV7-9
J: TRBJ2-2
size: .
CDR3: CASSLDQGGYTGELFF
DNA: TGTGCCAGCAGCTTAGACCAAGGGGGATACACCGGGGAGCTGTTTTTT

D: TRBD1
V: TRBV7-2
J: TRBJ2-7
size: .
CDR3: CASSPPGQGGHEQYF
DNA: TGTGCCAGCAGCCCACCCGGACAGGGGGGCCACGAGCAGTACTTC

D: TRBD2
V: TRBV18
J: TRBJ2-2
size: .
CDR3: CASSPPTRTSGELFF
DNA: TGTGCCAGCTCACCACCGACTAGGACTAGCGGGGAGCTGTTTTTT

D: .
V: TRBV30
J: TRBJ1-5
size: .
CDR3: CAWSVAGHHSNQPQHF
DNA: TGTGCCTGGAGTGTTGCCGGACACCATAGCAATCAGCCCCAGCATTTT

D: .
V: TRBV6-5
J: TRBJ1-5
size: .
CDR3: CASGKQGFNQPQHF
DNA: TGTGCCAGCGGGAAACAGGGCTTCAATCAGCCCCAGCATTTT

D: .
V: TRBV3-1/TRBV3-2
J: TRBJ1-3
size: .
CDR3: CASSQDWRATIYF
DNA: TGTGCCAGCAGCCAAGATTGGAGGGCCACCATATATTTT

D: TRBD1
V: TRBV24-1
J: TRBJ1-5
size: once
CDR3: CATSDGTGGSNQPQHF
DNA: TGTGCCACCAGTGACGGGACAGGGGGTAGTAATCAGCCCCAGCATTTT

D: .
V: TRBV5-4
J: TRBJ2-2
size: .
CDR3: CASSLDSGTNTGELFF
DNA: TGTGCCAGCAGCTTGGATTCGGGAACGAACACCGGGGAGCTGTTTTTT

D: .
V: TRBV7-9
J: TRBJ1-1
size: .
CDR3: CASNFAGAPEAFF
DNA: TGTGCCAGCAACTTTGCGGGCGCCCCTGAAGCTTTCTTT

D: TRBD1
V: TRBV7-2
J: TRBJ1-2
size: .
CDR3: CASNIDTGAMGGYTF
DNA: TGTGCCAGCAACATAGATACAGGGGCTATGGGTGGCTACACCTTC

D: .
V: TRBV6-5
J: TRBJ2-1
size: .
CDR3: CASSYRQGPPQFF
DNA: TGTGCCAGCAGTTACCGCCAGGGCCCTCCTCAGTTCTTC

D: .
V: TRBV7-3
J: TRBJ2-3
size: .
CDR3: CASSLTEASATQYF
DNA: TGTGCCAGCAGCTTAACGGAGGCTAGCGCAACGCAGTATTTT

D: TRBD1
V: TRBV18
J: TRBJ1-3
size: once
CDR3: CASSPDRGRSGNTIYF
DNA: TGTGCCAGCTCACCCGACAGGGGCCGCTCTGGAAACACCATATATTTT

D: .
V: TRBV10-2
J: TRBJ1-5
size: .
CDR3: CASSDERRSQPQHF
DNA: TGCGCCAGCAGTGACGAGAGACGGAGTCAGCCCCAGCATTTT